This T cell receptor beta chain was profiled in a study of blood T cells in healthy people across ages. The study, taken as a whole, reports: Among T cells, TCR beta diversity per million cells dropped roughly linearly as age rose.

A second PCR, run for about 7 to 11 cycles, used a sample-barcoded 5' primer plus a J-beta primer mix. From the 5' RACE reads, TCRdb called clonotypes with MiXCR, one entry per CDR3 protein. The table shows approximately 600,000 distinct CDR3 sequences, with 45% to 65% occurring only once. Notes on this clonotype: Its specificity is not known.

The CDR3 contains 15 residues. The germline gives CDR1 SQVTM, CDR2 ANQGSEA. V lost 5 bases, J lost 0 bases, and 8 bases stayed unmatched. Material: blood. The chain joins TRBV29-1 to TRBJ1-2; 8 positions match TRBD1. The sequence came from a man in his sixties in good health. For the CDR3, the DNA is TGCAGCGTTAAGGGACAGGAGGGCCCTAACTATGGCTACACCTTC. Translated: CSVKGQEGPNYGYTF. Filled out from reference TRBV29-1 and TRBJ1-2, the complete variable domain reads SAVISQKPSRDICQRGTSLTIQCQVDSQVTMMFWYRQQPGQSLTLIATANQGSEATYESGFVIDKFPISRPNLTFSTLTVSNMSPEDSSIYLCSVKGQEGPNYGYTFGSGTRLTVV.